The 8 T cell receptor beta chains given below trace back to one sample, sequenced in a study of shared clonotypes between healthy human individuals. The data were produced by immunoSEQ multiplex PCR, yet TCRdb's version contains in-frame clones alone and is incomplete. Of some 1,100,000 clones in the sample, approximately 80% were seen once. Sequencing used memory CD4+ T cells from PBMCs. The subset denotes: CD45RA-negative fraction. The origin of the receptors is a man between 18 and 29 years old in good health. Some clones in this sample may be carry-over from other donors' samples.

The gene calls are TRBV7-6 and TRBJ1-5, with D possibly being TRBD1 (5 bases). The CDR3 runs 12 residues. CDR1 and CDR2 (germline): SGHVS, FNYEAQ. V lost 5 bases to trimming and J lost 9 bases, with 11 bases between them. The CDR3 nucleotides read TGTGCCAGCAGCAGAACGGGGGGGCCCCAGCATTTT. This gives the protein CASSRTGGPQHF.

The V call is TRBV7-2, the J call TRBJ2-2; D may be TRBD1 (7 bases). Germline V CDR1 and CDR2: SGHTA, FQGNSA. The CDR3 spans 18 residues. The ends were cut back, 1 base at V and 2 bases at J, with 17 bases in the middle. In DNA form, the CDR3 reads TGTGCCAGCAGCTTAGACGGGGGTAGACAGGGTAACACCGGGGAGCTGTTTTTT. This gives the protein CASSLDGGRQGNTGELFF.

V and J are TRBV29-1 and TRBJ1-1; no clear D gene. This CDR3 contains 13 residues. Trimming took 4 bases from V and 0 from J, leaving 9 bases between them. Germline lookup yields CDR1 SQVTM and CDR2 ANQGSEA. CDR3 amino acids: CSVGPGLNTEAFF. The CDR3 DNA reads TGCAGCGTTGGCCCGGGGTTGAACACTGAAGCTTTCTTT.

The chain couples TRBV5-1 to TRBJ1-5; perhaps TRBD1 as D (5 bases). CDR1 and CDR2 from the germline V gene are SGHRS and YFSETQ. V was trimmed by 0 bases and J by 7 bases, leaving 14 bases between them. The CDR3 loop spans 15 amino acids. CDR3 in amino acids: CASSLEGTGWQPQHF. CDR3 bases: TGCGCCAGCAGCTTGGAGGGGACCGGATGGCAGCCCCAGCATTTT.

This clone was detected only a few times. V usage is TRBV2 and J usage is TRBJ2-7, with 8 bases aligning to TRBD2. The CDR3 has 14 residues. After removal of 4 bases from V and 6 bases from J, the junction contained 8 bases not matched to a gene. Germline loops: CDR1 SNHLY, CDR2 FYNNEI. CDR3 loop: CASSGAGVLREQYF. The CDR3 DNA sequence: TGTGCCAGCAGTGGAGCGGGAGTTTTACGCGAGCAGTACTTC. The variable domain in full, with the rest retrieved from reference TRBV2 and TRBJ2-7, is EPEVTQTPSHQVTQMGQEVILRCVPISNHLYFYWYRQILGQKVEFLVSFYNNEISEKSEIFDDQFSVERPDGSNFTLKIRSTKLEDSAMYFCASSGAGVLREQYFGPGTRLTVT.

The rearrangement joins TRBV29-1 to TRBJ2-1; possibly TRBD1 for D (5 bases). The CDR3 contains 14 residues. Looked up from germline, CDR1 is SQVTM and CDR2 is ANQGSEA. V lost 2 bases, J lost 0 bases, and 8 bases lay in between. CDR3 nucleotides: TGCAGCGTTGAACGTCAGGGCTCCTACAATGAGCAGTTCTTC. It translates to CSVERQGSYNEQFF.

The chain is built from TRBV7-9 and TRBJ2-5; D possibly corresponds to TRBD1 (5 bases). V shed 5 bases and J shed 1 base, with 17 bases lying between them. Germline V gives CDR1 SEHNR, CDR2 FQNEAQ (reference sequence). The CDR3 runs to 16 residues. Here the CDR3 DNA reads TGTGCCAGCAGCCGTTGGACAACTACCCTCCAAGAGACCCAGTACTTC. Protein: CASSRWTTTLQETQYF.

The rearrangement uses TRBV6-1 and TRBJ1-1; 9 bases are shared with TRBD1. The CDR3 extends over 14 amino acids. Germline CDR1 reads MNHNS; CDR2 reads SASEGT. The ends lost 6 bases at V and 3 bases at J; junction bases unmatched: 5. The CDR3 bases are TGTGCCAGCAGAGCCGGGACAGGGCACACTGAAGCTTTCTTT. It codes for CASRAGTGHTEAFF.